The rows below give T cell receptor beta chains drawn from one sample of a study of blood T cell repertoires in COVID-19. The assay was immunoSEQ multiplex PCR, and TCRdb's table has in-frame clones only and misses some. The data contain under 95,000 clones, about four fifths of them singletons. The specimen sequenced was peripheral blood. Source of these receptors: a woman between 65 and 79 years old with acute or convalescent COVID-19. Both conserved end residues are part of each CDR3.

v_call	j_call	cdr3_aa
TRBV7-3	TRBJ2-2	CASSFGMSNTGELFF
TRBV29-1	TRBJ2-3	CSERQGADTQYF
TRBV30	TRBJ2-3	CALIPAGRRADTQYF
TRBV6-6	TRBJ2-5	CASSYRRGGETQYF
TRBV28	TRBJ2-1	CASNKGQGGYNEQFF
TRBV19	TRBJ1-5	CASSIRGVDGQPQHF
TRBV7-6	TRBJ2-7	CASSRPSSGPVPYEQYF
TRBV7-8	TRBJ2-7	CASSALGTRGSEQYF
TRBV28	TRBJ2-2	CASTLGGTGFTGELFF
TRBV5-1	TRBJ2-3	CASSLGDRGFVVSPDTQYF
TRBV27	TRBJ2-5	CASRERETQYF
TRBV6-5	TRBJ1-5	CASRVQGYNQPQHF
TRBV5-1	TRBJ2-3	CASSFDRGSTDTQYF
TRBV7-9	TRBJ1-4	CASSGTGGANEKLFF
TRBV15	TRBJ2-7	CATGGTIYPYEQYF
TRBV5-4	TRBJ2-3	CASRTDLTSTDTQYF
TRBV11-3	TRBJ1-2	CASSLSGVWGYTF
TRBV5-1	TRBJ2-5	CASSLTGETQYF
TRBV6-4	TRBJ1-1	CASSEETGGTEAFF
TRBV3-1/TRBV3-2	TRBJ1-5	CASSQETAGQPQHF